This T cell receptor beta chain was observed in a study of blood T cell repertoires in COVID-19. Across the study: Some COVID-19 samples were acute and others convalescent; all came from the United States, Italy and Spain. PBMCs, B-cell-depleted T cells, or T cells provided the cDNA or gDNA that made up the material.

Per germline, CDR1 MNHEY and CDR2 SVGAGI. V dropped 6 bases and J dropped 3; count of bases not matched to a gene: 4. This CDR3 is built from 15 residues. The method was immunoSEQ multiplex PCR; TCRdb's version includes in-frame clones alone and lacks a portion of them. This sample has 80,000 or so clones, with 80% found just once. This chain uses TRBV6-5 with TRBJ2-1, with 11 bases identical to TRBD2. Sequencing was done on a sample of peripheral blood. The TCR was taken from a woman in her 70s with acute or convalescent COVID-19. The DNA for the CDR3 is TGTGCCAGCAGCGTAGCGGGGGGGATCTACAATGAGCAGTTCTTC. Translated: CASSVAGGIYNEQFF.